This entry is about one T cell receptor beta chain. Germline CDR1 and CDR2: SNHLY and FYNNEI. This CDR3 comprises 13 residues. V lost 9 bases to trimming and J lost 4 bases; unmatched junction nucleotides: 3. The data were taken from a study of CD8 T cells in Susac syndrome. Reverse transcription of roughly 0.5 to 1 ug RNA was carried out with random hexamers. From the immunoSEQ multiplex PCR reads, TCRdb called clonotypes with MiXCR, one entry per CDR3 protein. The data show 110,000 to 150,000 distinct CDR3 sequences, approximately 96% seen once. The V call is TRBV2, the J call TRBJ2-7; 13 bases are a match to TRBD2. The receptor comes from a human donor with Susac syndrome. Sequencing input: CD4+ T cells from PBMCs. Written as DNA, the CDR3 is TGTGCCAGTGGGGGACTAGCGGGGTACGAGCAGTACTTC. Translation gives CASGGLAGYEQYF.